The 13 T cell receptor beta chains below come from one sample, sequenced in a study of shared clonotypes between healthy human individuals. Naive CD8 cells lacked CD45RO, underwent positive selection for CCR7 and left out terminally differentiated effector memory CD45RA+ cells. Libraries were prepared by immunoSEQ multiplex PCR; TCRdb keeps only in-frame clonotypes and omits some of them. The data contain millions of clones, about 95% of them singletons. Sequencing was carried out using naive CD8+ T cells sorted from blood. The receptors were sampled from a man aged 18 to 29 in good health.

V is TRBV2 and J is TRBJ1-5; possible D gene TRBD1, 6 bases. The CDR3 length is 13 residues. Between the trimmed V and J ends, which lost 3 bases and 5 bases, there was a span of 8 bases. Germline V gene sequence: CDR1 SNHLY, CDR2 FYNNEI. The CDR3, as DNA: TGTGCCAGCAGTGAGTACAGGGATCAGCCCCAGCATTTT. It yields the protein CASSEYRDQPQHF.

The chain has TRBV4-3 and TRBJ2-7; 7 nucleotides match TRBD2. CDR3 length: 16 residues. With V trimmed by 0 bases and J by 1 base, 6 bases remained unmatched. Germline V gives CDR1 LGHNA, CDR2 YSLEER. CDR3 in DNA: TGCGCCAGCAGCCAAGAATTACAAGCGGGGTCCTACGAGCAGTACTTC. Its translation is CASSQELQAGSYEQYF.

The genes are TRBV2 and TRBJ2-3; D not certain. Germline CDR1 is SNHLY and CDR2 is FYNNEI. The V end was cut by 3 bases, the J end by 4 bases, with 8 bases between. The CDR3 runs 13 residues. DNA of the CDR3: TGTGCCAGCAGTGACGAGAAGGCAGATACGCAGTATTTT. It encodes CASSDEKADTQYF.

Note on this clone: At one boundary the junction diverges from the germline segment, which might be a read error. J is TRBJ2-5 and V is TRBV7-2, with D maybe TRBD1 (6 bases). The CDR3 sequence is 14 residues long. CDR1 and CDR2 from the germline V gene are SGHTA and FQGNSA. CDR3 nucleotides: TGTGCCACCAGCGGTCAGGGGCTAATGGAGACCCAGTACTTC. The encoded protein is CATSGQGLMETQYF.

CDR3 sequence (DNA): TGTGCCAGCAGCGTAGCTCTAGTGGGCAATGAGCAGTTCTTC. Translating gives CASSVALVGNEQFF. This chain connects TRBV9 to TRBJ2-1; D is unresolved. Germline lookup yields CDR1 SGDLS and CDR2 YYNGEE. CDR3 length: 14 amino acids. Trimming stripped 0 bases from V and 6 bases from J, with 10 bases between.

The rearrangement joins TRBV28 to TRBJ1-4; no definite D call. Between the trimmed V and J ends, which lost 3 bases and 12 bases, there was a span of 17 bases. The CDR3 is made up of 14 amino acids. The germline gives CDR1 MDHEN, CDR2 SYDVKM. DNA for the CDR3: TGTGCCAGCAGTTTCTCTGGGCTCTCCGACGAACTGTTTTTT. Translating gives CASSFSGLSDELFF.

The chain joins TRBV9 to TRBJ2-1, with TRBD1 matching over 7 bases. The CDR3 length is 17 residues. V dropped 0 bases and J dropped 3; count of bases not matched to a gene: 9. Germline lookup yields CDR1 SGDLS and CDR2 YYNGEE. CDR3 nucleotides: TGTGCCAGCAGCGTAGCCGGGCGACAGGGTCACTACAATGAGCAGTTCTTC. This codes for CASSVAGRQGHYNEQFF.

The chain uses TRBV27 and TRBJ1-1, with D possibly matching TRBD1 (5 bases). Per the germline V gene, CDR1 is MNHEY and CDR2 is SMNVEV (reference sequence). This CDR3 region has 16 residues. The V end lost 4 bases, the J end lost 0 bases, and 15 bases lay between the germline ends. The CDR3 bases are TGTGCCAGCAGTTCGGCGTGGGGGGAGATGAACACTGAAGCTTTCTTT. Its translation is CASSSAWGEMNTEAFF.

The sample holds one count of this clone. The genes are TRBV4-1 and TRBJ2-3; D is unclear. The germline V gene encodes CDR1 MGHRA and CDR2 YSYEKL. The CDR3 totals 14 residues. Trimming removed 3 bases from V and 2 bases from J, with 9 bases in between. The CDR3 region is CASSHGPATDTQYF. CDR3 sequence (DNA): TGCGCCAGCAGCCACGGCCCAGCCACAGATACGCAGTATTTT.

The V call is TRBV11-2, the J call TRBJ2-7; TRBD2 matches at 13 bases. This CDR3 has 16 residues. V gave up 1 base and J gave up 2 bases; unmatched junction bases: 2. Germline V lookup: CDR1 SGHAT, CDR2 FQNNGV. The CDR3 DNA is TGTGCCAGCAGCTTAGTGGGACTAGCGGGAACCTACGAGCAGTACTTC. Its protein is CASSLVGLAGTYEQYF.

In regard to this clone: At the DNA level, this CDR3 is encoded by other sequences in the same sample as well. This chain uses TRBV6-5 with TRBJ2-7, with D possibly being TRBD2 (6 bases). Trimming pared 2 bases from V and 2 bases from J, leaving 7 bases between. The germline V gene encodes CDR1 MNHEY and CDR2 SVGAGI. The CDR3 covers 13 residues. The DNA for the CDR3 is TGTGCCAGCAGTTACCGGGAGACCTACGAGCAGTACTTC. Its translation is CASSYRETYEQYF.

This clone was counted between two and nine times. The rearrangement uses TRBV2 and TRBJ1-5; 9 positions agree with TRBD1. Losses at the gene ends were 6 bases for V and 1 base for J; bases not matched to a gene: 4. Germline lookup yields CDR1 SNHLY and CDR2 FYNNEI. CDR3 size: 15 residues. CDR3 DNA sequence: TGTGCCAGCAGCTACGACAGGGGGAGCAATCAGCCCCAGCATTTT. This sequence encodes CASSYDRGSNQPQHF.

The CDR3: CASSQTSFPEQFF. The CDR3 nucleotides are TGTGCCAGCAGCCAGACTAGTTTTCCTGAGCAGTTCTTC. This chain uses TRBV7-2 with TRBJ2-1, with D maybe TRBD2 (6 bases). The V and J ends lost 5 bases and 9 bases respectively, with 14 bases between them. This CDR3 contains 13 residues. CDR1 and CDR2 from the germline V gene are SGHTA and FQGNSA.